A selection of T cell receptor beta chains follows, all from one sample in a study of Graves' ophthalmopathy and Graves' hyperthyroidism. Using its own MiXCR run on the multiplex PCR reads, TCRdb lists one record per CDR3 protein. The sample lists 300,000 to 500,000 distinct CDR3 sequences; 15% were seen once. Sequenced: peripheral blood. The source is a woman between 18 and 29 years old with stable Graves' hyperthyroidism. CDR3s include the opening cysteine and the closing phenylalanine or tryptophan. The D gene is left open where the match is weak. Some rows mark clone size as missing; the rest say once, few, many or name a class of expanded clone.

j_call d_call clone_size v_call cdr3_nt cdr3_aa
TRBJ2-4 . many TRBV27 TGTGCCAGCAGTTCCTACCGACGGAAAAACATTCAGTACTTC CASSSYRRKNIQYF
TRBJ1-5 . many TRBV12-3/TRBV12-4 TGTGCCAGCAGTTTCGAGGGTAGCAATCAGCCCCAGCATTTT CASSFEGSNQPQHF
TRBJ1-6 TRBD1 many TRBV12-3/TRBV12-4 TGTGCCAGCAGTTTTGGACAGGGACAATCACCCCTCCACTTT CASSFGQGQSPLHF
TRBJ1-1 . many TRBV29-1 TGCAGCGTTCCCAGAAACACTGAAGCTTTCTTT CSVPRNTEAFF
TRBJ1-5 . many TRBV6-5 TGTGCCAGCAGTTACTGCCCCTGGCCGAGCCCATGTCCCCAGCATTTT CASSYCPWPSPCPQHF
TRBJ2-5 TRBD1 many TRBV11-2 TGTGCCAGCAGCAGACTCCCCCGGGACAGGGGATGGGAGACCCAGTACTTC CASSRLPRDRGWETQYF
TRBJ2-5 TRBD2 many TRBV7-4 TGTGCCAGCAGCTTAGGGACTAGCGGGGGATGTGAGACCCAGTACTTC CASSLGTSGGCETQYF
TRBJ1-2 . many TRBV29-1 TGCAGCGTTCCGGGGTCCAGGGATTACTATGGCTACACCTTC CSVPGSRDYYGYTF
TRBJ2-7 TRBD1 many TRBV19 TGTGCCAGTAGCCGGAACCGAAACAGGGGGGAGCAGTACTTC CASSRNRNRGEQYF
TRBJ2-6 . . TRBV6-1 TGTGCCAGCAGTGATCTTACCGAGGCCAACGTCCTGACTTTC CASSDLTEANVLTF
TRBJ2-7 . many TRBV2 TGTGCCAGCACAGTTTCCTACGAGCAGTACTTC CASTVSYEQYF
TRBJ2-5 TRBD1 many TRBV6-5 TGTGCCACCACCTACAGACAGGGGGTGAGGGAGACCCAGTACTTC CATTYRQGVRETQYF
TRBJ2-2 . . TRBV4-1 TGCGCCAGCAGCCAAGGTCTTGCCTCCACCGGGGAGCTGTTTTTT CASSQGLASTGELFF
TRBJ1-1 TRBD1 few TRBV2 TGTGCCAGCGCCAGGGACAGGGGGAACACTGAAGCTTTCTTT CASARDRGNTEAFF
TRBJ1-1 . many TRBV27 TGTGCCAGCAGTTTATCGGCAGGCAGGGAGGGGAACACTGAAGCTTTCTTT CASSLSAGREGNTEAFF
TRBJ1-1 . many TRBV12-3/TRBV12-4 TGTGCCAGCAGTTTTCTGGCGGCGGGGGCTTTCTTT CASSFLAAGAFF
TRBJ1-1 . many TRBV9 TGTGCCAGCAGAGGAGTCGGGGACGGAGACACTGAAGCTTTCTTT CASRGVGDGDTEAFF
TRBJ1-2 TRBD1 many TRBV19 TGTGCCAGTAGTAAAGAGGGGACAGGTCAACTCCTCTATGGCTACACCTTC CASSKEGTGQLLYGYTF
TRBJ2-5 TRBD2 many TRBV2 TGTGCCAGCAGTGAGGGACTAGCGGGGGGTGGAGAGACCCAGTACTTC CASSEGLAGGGETQYF
TRBJ1-2 TRBD1 once TRBV6-2/TRBV6-3 TGTGCCAGCAGTCCCTCCGACAGGGACTTAGGCTACACCTTC CASSPSDRDLGYTF
TRBJ1-5 . many TRBV7-2 TGTGCCAGCAGCTTAGCGAGGGGGGAACAGCCCCAGCATTTT CASSLARGEQPQHF
TRBJ1-1 . . TRBV6-5 TGTGCCAGCAGTTACTTCGGGGGGATGAACACTGAAGCTTTCTTT CASSYFGGMNTEAFF
TRBJ1-2 . . TRBV29-1 TGCAGCGTTGAAGATCAGGGTGTACGGGGCTACACCTTC CSVEDQGVRGYTF
TRBJ2-2 . many TRBV12-3/TRBV12-4 TGTGCCAGCAGTTTACGAGTACGGGTAGCCAACACCGGGGAGCTGTTTTTT CASSLRVRVANTGELFF
TRBJ1-6 . many TRBV7-2 TGTGCCAGCAGCTCTCGGGACTATAATTCACCCCTCCACTTT CASSSRDYNSPLHF
TRBJ1-1 . many TRBV5-1 TGCGCCAGCAGCTTAGACATGATTACTGAAGCTTTCTTT CASSLDMITEAFF
TRBJ1-5 . . TRBV6-1 TGTGCAGGAAGCTCGGGGTCGGGGCAGCCCCAGCATTTT CAGSSGSGQPQHF
TRBJ2-7 . many TRBV6-2/TRBV6-3 TGTGCCAGCCGATCAACCTACGAGCAGTACTTC CASRSTYEQYF
TRBJ1-1 . . TRBV12-3/TRBV12-4 TGTGCCAGCAGTTTCATTGGTGAAGCTTTCTTT CASSFIGEAFF
TRBJ2-2 . many TRBV11-2 TGTGCCAGCCGACACCCTCGGACAACCTCGAACACCGGGGAGCTGTTTTTT CASRHPRTTSNTGELFF
TRBJ1-5 . many TRBV12-3/TRBV12-4 TGTGCCAGCAGTCCCGGCAGCGGGGGTAATAGTCAGCCCCAGCATTTT CASSPGSGGNSQPQHF
TRBJ2-7 TRBD2 many TRBV25-1 TGTGCCAGCAGTTCGGGCGAGCGGGGCACCTACGAGCAGTACTTC CASSSGERGTYEQYF
TRBJ2-7 . . TRBV6-5 TGTGCCAGCAGTTACTCTTTTGCCTACGAGCAGTACTTC CASSYSFAYEQYF
TRBJ2-2 . many TRBV11-2 TGTGCCAGCAGCTTGGAAGTTAGCGGCGCAACCGGGGAGCTGTTTTTT CASSLEVSGATGELFF
TRBJ1-1 . many TRBV6-1 TGTGCCACCAAGGGCATAACGAACACTGAAGCTTTCTTT CATKGITNTEAFF
TRBJ1-2 . . TRBV4-1 TGCGCCAGCAGCCAAGACCGGACTCGAGGGTATGGCTACACCTTC CASSQDRTRGYGYTF
TRBJ2-7 . many TRBV6-1 TGTGCCAGCAGTGTGGGCAGGGAAAGGGAGCAGTACTTC CASSVGREREQYF
TRBJ1-2 TRBD1 many TRBV28 TGTGCCAGCAGCGCAGGGGGCTCGTATTATGGCTACACCTTC CASSAGGSYYGYTF
TRBJ1-5 . many TRBV28 TGTGCCAGCAGTTTACGGGACCTACTCTATAGCAATCAGCCCCAGCATTTT CASSLRDLLYSNQPQHF
TRBJ2-2 . many TRBV11-2 TGTGCCAGCAGCGTGGTAGGGGCAGGGGTCACCGGGGAGCTGTTTTTT CASSVVGAGVTGELFF
TRBJ2-2 . many TRBV6-5 TGTGCCAGCAGTTACAGGCTAGCCCCGACCGGGGAGCTGTTTTTT CASSYRLAPTGELFF
TRBJ1-5 . many TRBV12-3/TRBV12-4 TGTGCCAGCAGTTTCGGGGGTACTCAGCCCCAGCATTTT CASSFGGTQPQHF
TRBJ2-7 TRBD2 few TRBV28 TGTGCCAGCAGACTAACTGGACTAGCGGGGCCCGACTACGAGCAGTACTTC CASRLTGLAGPDYEQYF
TRBJ2-5 . many TRBV20-1 TGCAGTGCTAGGGGTCCTCTTGAAGAGACCCAGTACTTC CSARGPLEETQYF
TRBJ1-1 TRBD1 few TRBV18 TGTGCCAGCTCACCAGACAGGGTCGGCCTCACTGAAGCTTTCTTT CASSPDRVGLTEAFF
TRBJ2-7 . . TRBV28 TGTGCCAGCAGCCCGTCGACCAGTAAGCCCTCCTACGAGCAGTACTTC CASSPSTSKPSYEQYF
TRBJ2-7 TRBD1 . TRBV5-5 TGTGCCAGCAGCGCCTTCCGGGACAGGGTTAACTACGAGCAGTACTTC CASSAFRDRVNYEQYF
TRBJ1-2 . few TRBV20-1 TGCAGTGCTAGACTCTGGGAGGTCTATGGCTACACCTTC CSARLWEVYGYTF
TRBJ2-5 . many TRBV2 TGTGCCAGCAGGAAACGGACGTTGGAGACCCAGTACTTC CASRKRTLETQYF
TRBJ1-1 TRBD1 many TRBV27 TGTGCCAGCAGTTCCCTCGGGACAGGGAGGGGCACTGAAGCTTTCTTT CASSSLGTGRGTEAFF